Included here is one TCR beta chain sequence, with context. Its antigen remains unidentified. The V gene's germline CDR1 is MNHNS and CDR2 SASEGT. The CDR3 is made up of 15 amino acids. Trimming pared 6 bases from V and 5 bases from J, leaving 20 bases between. TCRdb passed the reads through MiXCR, listing each CDR3 protein once. The sample carries hundreds of thousands of distinct CDR3 sequences, about 30% recorded once. The data are from a study of T cell repertoires in cytomegalovirus infection. Study-wide points: Identification of carriers of CMV plus the relevant HLA was achieved through cumulative public TCR beta family frequency. HLA-C-restricted, CMV-specific TCR beta clonotypes were dominant ex vivo.

V is TRBV6-1 and J is TRBJ2-7; possible D gene TRBD2, 6 bases. This TCR was sampled from a human donor in good health (CMV status not recorded). Some clones in this sample may be carry-over from other donors' samples. The sample consisted of cultured PBMCs, taken from culture after CMV antigen stimulation. The CDR3 region has the DNA TGTGCCAGCAGCCGTGGGACTTCCTTGGGCCACGAGCAGTACTTC. Translating it yields CASSRGTSLGHEQYF.